This is a list of T cell receptor beta chains from one sample in a study of blood T cell repertoires in COVID-19. Here immunoSEQ multiplex PCR was the method, and the copy in TCRdb shows in-frame clones only, minus some. The sample yields 250,000 to 350,000 clones, 80% to 90% seen once. Source material: PBMCs or T cells enriched from blood (not recorded which). These receptors all come from a woman aged 18-29 years who had recovered from COVID-19. Both conserved end residues are part of each CDR3. Each record gives: clone size, D gene, V gene, CDR3 length, J gene, CDR3 DNA, CDR3 protein. A D gene is named only where the DNA matches it firmly. Some rows mark clone size as missing; the rest say once, few, many or name a class of expanded clone.

-	-	TRBV2	15	TRBJ1-3	TGTGCCAGCAGTGCAGGAGGGGCCGCAGGAAACACCATATATTTT	CASSAGGAAGNTIYF
few	-	TRBV10-2	16	TRBJ1-4	TGCGCCAGCAGCCCGCCCTGGACAGCCTTTAATGAAAAACTGTTTTTT	CASSPPWTAFNEKLFF
few	TRBD1	TRBV28	12	TRBJ1-2	TGTGCCACTCGACAGGGGGCGCAAGGCTACACCTTC	CATRQGAQGYTF
-	-	TRBV19	14	TRBJ2-1	TGTGCCAGTAGTATACGGGGGAAGGGGAATGAGCAGTTCTTC	CASSIRGKGNEQFF
-	-	TRBV6-5	12	TRBJ1-2	TGTGCCAGCAAATCGGGGATGCGAGGCTACACCTTC	CASKSGMRGYTF
-	-	TRBV19	11	TRBJ1-1	TGTGCCAGTAGTATGGGGCAGGGGTCTTTCTTT	CASSMGQGSFF
-	-	TRBV19	15	TRBJ2-2	TGTGCCAGTAGTATTGCAGGGGCAGCCACCGGGGAGCTGTTTTTT	CASSIAGAATGELFF
-	-	TRBV1	17	TRBJ2-3	TGCACCAGCAGCCAAAAGCGGGGGGTCCCCTACACAGATACGCAGTATTTT	CTSSQKRGVPYTDTQYF
-	-	TRBV5-1	13	TRBJ1-1	TGCGCCAGCAGCTTGGATGTAAACACTGAAGCTTTCTTT	CASSLDVNTEAFF
-	-	TRBV4-1	17	TRBJ1-6	TGCGCCAGCAGCTCGGCCGGGACACAAGGGTTCAATTCACCCCTCCACTTT	CASSSAGTQGFNSPLHF
-	-	TRBV10-1	15	TRBJ2-7	TGCGCCAGCAGTGAGTCTACTAGCAGTGGCTACGAGCAGTACTTC	CASSESTSSGYEQYF
-	-	TRBV21-1	15	TRBJ1-2	TGTGCCAGCAGCAATGCGCAAGGGGTAAACTATGGCTACACCTTC	CASSNAQGVNYGYTF
once	-	TRBV5-1	14	TRBJ1-1	TGCGCCAGCAGCATGGTCCAGTCGAACACTGAAGCTTTCTTT	CASSMVQSNTEAFF
-	-	TRBV3-1/TRBV3-2	12	TRBJ2-1	TGTGCCAGCAGCCCCACGAGGAATGAGCAGTTCTTC	CASSPTRNEQFF
-	-	TRBV4-2	13	TRBJ1-2	TGTGCCAGCAGCCATATCGCAGGGGATGGCTACACCTTC	CASSHIAGDGYTF
-	-	TRBV3-1/TRBV3-2	14	TRBJ1-2	TGTGCCAGCAGCCAAGTCGAGGGAGTGGGCGGCTACACCTTC	CASSQVEGVGGYTF
-	-	TRBV7-9	13	TRBJ1-1	TGTGCCAGCAGCTTCTCCGGTGATCTTGAAGCTTTCTTT	CASSFSGDLEAFF
-	-	TRBV7-9	15	TRBJ2-3	TGTGCCAGCAGCTTAGTTCAGCGGGTGGGGGATACGCAGTATTTT	CASSLVQRVGDTQYF
-	-	TRBV5-6	15	TRBJ1-6	TGTGCCAGCAGCGACTATGTGGTTGGTGGTTCACCCCTCCACTTT	CASSDYVVGGSPLHF
-	-	TRBV3-1/TRBV3-2	13	TRBJ1-1	TGTGCCAGCACGTCAGGGGTGGGCACTGAAGCTTTCTTT	CASTSGVGTEAFF
-	-	TRBV30	11	TRBJ2-5	TGTGCCTGGAGTGTACAGGGGACCCAGTACTTC	CAWSVQGTQYF
-	-	TRBV6-5	15	TRBJ1-5	TGTGCCAGCAGTTCCTCACCCTATAGCAATCAGCCCCAGCATTTT	CASSSSPYSNQPQHF
-	-	TRBV21-1	17	TRBJ1-5	TGTGCCAGCCTCCTAGGGGGACACCCTTATAGCAATCAGCCCCAGCATTTT	CASLLGGHPYSNQPQHF
-	TRBD1	TRBV6-1	16	TRBJ1-5	TGTGCCAGCAGTGCGGGACAGGGGGCGATCAATCAGCCCCAGCATTTT	CASSAGQGAINQPQHF
-	TRBD1	TRBV2	12	TRBJ1-1	TGTGCCAGAAGACAGGGGAACACTGAAGCTTTCTTT	CARRQGNTEAFF
once	-	TRBV6-2/TRBV6-3	15	TRBJ2-4	TGTGCCAGCAGTTACTCGATTACAGGGAAAAACATTCAGTACTTC	CASSYSITGKNIQYF
-	-	TRBV12-5	13	TRBJ1-1	TGTGCTAGTGGTTTATCCATGAACACTGAAGCTTTCTTT	CASGLSMNTEAFF
-	-	TRBV12-5	14	TRBJ2-4	TGTGCTAGTGGGGTAGGAGGGGAGTCGGGCATTCAGTACTTC	CASGVGGESGIQYF
-	TRBD1	TRBV5-8	11	TRBJ1-5	TGTGCCAGCAGCAGACAGGGGCCCCAGCATTTT	CASSRQGPQHF
-	-	TRBV6-5	15	TRBJ2-3	TGTGCCAGCTCGGCTGGGGGCAGATACACAGATACGCAGTATTTT	CASSAGGRYTDTQYF
once	-	TRBV10-3	14	TRBJ1-2	TGTGCCATCAGTGAGTCTCTCGGCGAGGGCGGCTACACCTTC	CAISESLGEGGYTF
-	-	TRBV28	16	TRBJ1-4	TGTGCCAGCACCCAACTTATGGGGGCGACTAATGAAAAACTGTTTTTT	CASTQLMGATNEKLFF
-	TRBD1	TRBV28	15	TRBJ2-1	TGTGCCAGCAGCCAGGACAGGGGTTCGTACAATGAGCAGTTCTTC	CASSQDRGSYNEQFF
-	TRBD2	TRBV5-4	15	TRBJ2-1	TGTGCCAGCAGCTCGGGACTAGCGTTGTTGAATGAGCAGTTCTTC	CASSSGLALLNEQFF
-	TRBD1	TRBV5-1	14	TRBJ2-5	TGCGCCAGCAGCTTACAGGGGAAACAAGAGACCCAGTACTTC	CASSLQGKQETQYF
-	-	TRBV9	14	TRBJ2-5	TGTGCCAGCAGCGTAAGCGCGAGCCAAGAGACCCAGTACTTC	CASSVSASQETQYF
-	-	TRBV10-3	13	TRBJ2-7	TGTGCCATCAGTGGTTCCACTACCTACGAGCAGTACTTC	CAISGSTTYEQYF
-	-	TRBV19	14	TRBJ1-5	TGTGCCACCAGTACGGGGGGGGAGATTCAGCCCCAGCATTTT	CATSTGGEIQPQHF
-	TRBD1	TRBV3-1/TRBV3-2	17	TRBJ1-2	TGTGCCAGCAGCCGCGGGGACAGGGGGCTTGTGGACTATGGCTACACCTTC	CASSRGDRGLVDYGYTF
-	-	TRBV10-3	15	TRBJ1-3	TGTGCCATCAGTGGCGGGACCTCCTCTGGAAACACCATATATTTT	CAISGGTSSGNTIYF
-	-	TRBV27	15	TRBJ2-1	TGTGCCAGCAGTTTTAGGGGGGGATCCTACAATGAGCAGTTCTTC	CASSFRGGSYNEQFF
-	-	TRBV10-2	15	TRBJ2-7	TGCGCCAGCACCAGAACAGGGAGAAAGCCCTACGAGCAGTACTTC	CASTRTGRKPYEQYF
-	-	TRBV19	14	TRBJ2-3	TGTGCCACTCAAGACAGGCTTAGCACAGATACGCAGTATTTT	CATQDRLSTDTQYF
-	TRBD2	TRBV30	14	TRBJ2-5	TGTGCCTGGAGATGGGGGGGTCCCAGAGAGACCCAGTACTTC	CAWRWGGPRETQYF
-	-	TRBV7-2	15	TRBJ1-2	TGTGCCAGCAGCTTAGTTTCAGGGAGGGATAACGGCTACACCTTC	CASSLVSGRDNGYTF